These 2 T cell receptor beta chains share one sample of origin, sequenced in a study of cytomegalovirus exposure and HLA in healthy donors. This PCR relied on a set of 60 Vbeta primers and 13 Jbeta primers. Using immunoSEQ multiplex PCR, the repertoire was profiled, and TCRdb retains in-frame clones only, with some absent. Here the sample spans around 65,000 clones, approximately 74% being singletons. The sample was PBMCs. Receptor source: a man between 40 and 49 years old in good health and CMV-seropositive.

V usage is TRBV9 and J usage is TRBJ1-3; the D is unclear. Germline assignment: CDR1 SGDLS and CDR2 YYNGEE. V dropped 4 bases and J dropped 0 bases, with 14 bases sitting between them. This CDR3 is built from 16 residues. In DNA form, the CDR3 reads TGTGCCAGCAGCCCTTTTGGGGAGCTCTCTGGAAACACCATATATTTT. This codes for CASSPFGELSGNTIYF.

In its sample, this clone was seen a few times. The chain couples TRBV4-1 to TRBJ1-4, with 10 bases fitting TRBD1. Germline V gene lookup returns CDR1 MGHRA and CDR2 YSYEKL. Losses at the gene ends were 3 bases for V and 4 bases for J; bases not matched to a gene: 20. This CDR3 region has 21 residues. DNA of the CDR3: TGCGCCAGCAGCCATTCGGGGGGGACAGGGGCCTTTCTTTTGCGTAATGAAAAACTGTTTTTT. This translates into CASSHSGGTGAFLLRNEKLFF.